Below, one T cell receptor (beta chain) is given with its context. As yet, its antigen is unknown. This record belongs to a study of STAT5B mutations in CD4+ large granular lymphocyte leukemia. Sequencing used immunoSEQ multiplex PCR; TCRdb keeps in-frame clones, though not all of them. The sample includes more than 40,000 clones, about four fifths seen only once; the top ten take 0.3% to 0.4%. Germline lookup yields CDR1 ENHRY and CDR2 SYGVKD. This CDR3 has 14 residues. The trim removed 7 bases at V and 2 bases at J, leaving 3 bases unmatched. Study-wide results and limits: Patient CD4-sorted repertoires stayed more clonal than healthy ones after leukemic-clone removal. Top patient clones used TRBV06 genes more often: 8/27 versus 2/35 in controls.

Control samples were healthy donors' buffy coats. Sequenced sample: CD4+ T cells from blood buffy coats. The receptor's source is a human donor in good health. The rearrangement uses TRBV10-3 and TRBJ2-2; TRBD2 matches 8 bases. The CDR3 DNA reads as TGTGCCATCATGACTAGCGTTAACACCGGGGAGCTGTTTTTT. Translating it yields CAIMTSVNTGELFF.